This T cell receptor beta chain was documented in a study of memory CD4+ T cells and cytomegalovirus serostatus. Profiling relied on immunoSEQ multiplex PCR, and the TCRdb table lists in-frame clones only, not all of them. The repertoire holds some 45,000 clones, with 60% to 80% as singletons. Single viable CD3+CD4+CD8-CD45RO+ cells were sorted as the memory CD4+ T cells. Whole-study results and caveats: Suggested: most of the CMV-linked TCR signature lies in CD4+ memory cells.

A remark on this clone: The target antigen is unknown.

This CDR3 has 15 residues. The V and J ends lost 1 base and 4 bases, in that order; junction bases with no gene match: 6. Germline V gene sequence: CDR1 SEHNR, CDR2 FQNEAQ (reference sequence). The sample was memory CD4+ T cells from blood. The origin of this receptor is an adult in good health and CMV-seropositive. The V and J genes are TRBV7-9 and TRBJ1-2; 7 bases map to TRBD1. This CDR3 is CASSLGTGESYGYTF. The DNA for the CDR3 is TGTGCCAGCAGCTTAGGTACAGGGGAGTCCTATGGCTACACCTTC.